The sequence of this TCR beta chain was determined in a study of blood T cell repertoires in COVID-19. Study-wide context: Both acute and convalescent COVID-19 samples were obtained from the United States, Italy and Spain.

Germline CDR1 is SNHLY and CDR2 is FYNNEI. Trimming shortened V by 7 bases and J by 0 bases, and 18 bases separated the two germline ends. The CDR3 spans 17 residues. TCRdb's copy holds only in-frame clones and misses some; the assay was immunoSEQ multiplex PCR. The repertoire consists of around 200,000 clones, with about 85% occurring once and the leading ten covering around 5%. The chain couples TRBV2 to TRBJ1-4; D might be TRBD1 (5 bases). Sample: peripheral blood. The clonotype originates from a woman at least 80 years old with acute or convalescent COVID-19. The CDR3 region is CASMGKQVPATNEKLFF. CDR3 sequence (DNA): TGTGCCAGCATGGGAAAACAGGTCCCCGCAACTAATGAAAAACTGTTTTTT.